This TCR beta chain originates from a study of CD8 T cells in ankylosing spondylitis. The study's findings and limits: Typical of ankylosing spondylitis blood, it appeared, was a TCR beta motif of roughly eight highly homologous variants. In peripheral blood, disease-linked CD8+ clones occurred at relatively low frequencies. Earlier reports found some motif variants in synovial fluid and blood in reactive arthritis.

The CDR3 totals 14 residues. V lost 4 bases and J lost 6, with 16 bases in between. The V gene's germline CDR1 is SGHRS and CDR2 YFSETQ. MiXCR, applied by TCRdb to the 5' RACE reads, yields one record per CDR3 protein. The data contain about 210,000 distinct CDR3 sequences, about 7.3% of them singletons. On this clonotype itself: Its antigen is undetermined.

The sequenced sample was blood, either unsorted or a sorted T cell fraction (not recorded which). The chain carries TRBV5-1 and TRBJ1-1, with D tentatively TRBD1 (6 bases). This receptor was taken from a male donor with ankylosing spondylitis. The CDR3 loop reads CASSLGRGDPEAFF. CDR3 bases: TGCGCCAGCAGCCTCGGCAGGGGTGACCCTGAAGCTTTCTTT.